The 20 T cell receptor beta chains below come from one sample, sequenced in a study of T cell responses to AZD1222 COVID-19 vaccine. Method: immunoSEQ multiplex PCR; TCRdb's copy keeps in-frame clones and lacks some. This table has around 150,000 clones, roughly 88% appearing once. The sequences come from peripheral blood, collected 28 days after the second AZD1222 dose. These receptors were collected from an adult who received the AZD1222 COVID-19 vaccine.

The chain is built from TRBV5-1 and TRBJ2-7, with TRBD1 identical over 8 bases. The trim removed 4 bases at V and 1 base at J, leaving 4 bases unmatched. The CDR3 consists of 14 residues. Germline-derived CDR1 and CDR2 are SGHRS and YFSETQ. The CDR3 region is CASSSTGGSYEQYF. DNA of the CDR3: TGCGCCAGCAGCAGTACAGGGGGTTCCTACGAGCAGTACTTC.

The chain has TRBV28 and TRBJ1-2; D gene unclear. Trimming left V 4 bases short and J 10 bases short, with 19 bases between. The CDR3 extends over 14 amino acids. Per the germline V gene, CDR1 is MDHEN and CDR2 is SYDVKM. The CDR3 reads CASSSPGVPWSYTF. For the CDR3, the DNA is TGTGCCAGCAGTTCTCCGGGAGTCCCATGGTCCTACACCTTC.

The chain joins TRBV4-1 to TRBJ1-2; D is unclear. There are 15 residues in the CDR3. The V end lost 4 bases, the J end lost 0 bases, and 12 bases lay between the germline ends. Germline V lookup: CDR1 MGHRA, CDR2 YSYEKL. As DNA, the CDR3 is TGCGCCAGCAGCCCGGAACACCGCTCTAACTATGGCTACACCTTC. As protein: CASSPEHRSNYGYTF.

The genes are TRBV28 and TRBJ1-2; D unclear. CDR1 is MDHEN and CDR2 is SYDVKM in the germline V gene. The CDR3 length is 11 residues. V lost 8 bases, J lost 6 bases, and 10 bases lay in between. The CDR3 loop reads CASASGDGYTF. The CDR3 bases are TGTGCCAGCGCTTCGGGAGATGGCTACACCTTC.

The V call is TRBV7-9, the J call TRBJ2-1; D gene unclear. V gave up 5 bases and J gave up 6 bases, with 5 bases separating them. The CDR3 has 11 amino acids. Germline loops: CDR1 SEHNR, CDR2 FQNEAQ (reference sequence). This CDR3 is CASSRVNEQFF. CDR3 bases: TGTGCCAGCAGCCGGGTCAATGAGCAGTTCTTC.

This chain joins TRBV23-1 and TRBJ1-1; 7 bases match TRBD1. TRBV23-1 is an ORF; its function is uncertain. Unmatched junction bases numbered 15, after V lost 2 bases and J lost 3 bases. CDR3 length: 18 amino acids. Here the CDR3 DNA reads TGCGCCAGCAGTCAAACATTGGGGACAGTTGGTTGGGACACTGAAGCTTTCTTT. It translates to CASSQTLGTVGWDTEAFF.

The rearrangement joins TRBV7-9 to TRBJ2-3; 7 bases line up with TRBD1. The CDR3 is 15 amino acids. Germline CDR1 SEHNR, CDR2 FQNEAQ (reference sequence). V shed 5 bases and J 0 bases; nucleotides not matched to a gene: 5. CDR3 protein: CASSRQGASTDTQYF. The CDR3 DNA follows: TGTGCCAGCAGCCGACAGGGTGCGAGCACAGATACGCAGTATTTT.

The chain joins TRBV7-9 to TRBJ1-4; possible D gene TRBD1, 5 bases. CDR1 and CDR2 (germline): SEHNR, FQNEAQ (reference sequence). V was trimmed by 2 bases and J by 4 bases, leaving 11 bases between them. The CDR3 runs 15 residues. The CDR3, as DNA: TGTGCCAGCAGCTTAAGAACAGGCATTAATGAAAAACTGTTTTTT. Protein: CASSLRTGINEKLFF.

In DNA, the CDR3 is TGTGCCAGCAGCCTACAGGGACAGGGGCTCAACACTGAAGCTTTCTTT. Protein sequence: CASSLQGQGLNTEAFF. The gene calls are TRBV11-2 and TRBJ1-1; 10 bases map to TRBD1. V gave up 5 bases and J gave up 2 bases; unmatched junction bases: 8. The germline V gene encodes CDR1 SGHAT and CDR2 FQNNGV. This CDR3 region has 16 residues.

The chain combines TRBV19 with TRBJ2-1; the match to TRBD2 covers 10 bases. J was trimmed by 7 bases and V by 3 bases; bases with no gene match: 12. The CDR3 length is 17 residues. The germline CDR1 and CDR2 sequences are LNHDA and SQIVND (reference sequence). CDR3 region: CASSIGGAAGGYNEQFF. In DNA form, the CDR3 reads TGTGCCAGTAGTATTGGGGGGGCAGCGGGAGGGTATAATGAGCAGTTCTTC.

V is TRBV3-1 (or the pseudogene TRBV3-2) and J is TRBJ2-7; 7 bases are a match to TRBD2. This CDR3 has 14 amino acids. The trim removed 4 bases at V and 3 bases at J, leaving 6 bases unmatched. Germline loops: CDR1 LGHDT, CDR2 YNNKEL (reference sequence). CDR3 in amino acids: CASSRVGTNYEQYF. The CDR3 region has the DNA TGTGCCAGCAGCCGGGTTGGGACTAACTACGAGCAGTACTTC.

The genes are TRBV10-3 and TRBJ1-5, with D perhaps matching TRBD1 (5 bases). CDR3 length: 13 residues. V gave up 8 bases and J gave up 0 bases, with 8 bases separating them. CDR1 is ENHRY, CDR2 SYGVKD, per germline. The CDR3 sequence is CAIRGGSNQPQHF. In nucleotides, the CDR3 is TGTGCCATCCGTGGGGGTAGCAATCAGCCCCAGCATTTT.

The table lists this clone with a count of one. J is TRBJ2-7 and V is TRBV18; 8 nucleotides line up with TRBD1. CDR1 and CDR2 from the germline V gene are KGHSH and LQKENI. The CDR3 contains 16 residues. Trimming took 4 bases from V and 7 from J; bases not matched to a gene: 15. DNA of the CDR3: TGTGCCAGCTCACTCGTCCCAGGACAGGGAGAATATGAGCAGTACTTC. It translates to CASSLVPGQGEYEQYF.

The rearrangement joins TRBV7-9 to TRBJ1-1; 8 bases map to TRBD1. V lost 3 bases and J lost 5; bases outside the gene matches: 5. Looked up from germline, CDR1 is SEHNR and CDR2 is FQNEAQ (reference sequence). This CDR3 has 14 amino acids. CDR3 nucleotide sequence: TGTGCCAGCAGCTTCCGAACAGGGGGTACTGAAGCTTTCTTT. Protein product: CASSFRTGGTEAFF.

The rearrangement uses TRBV10-3 and TRBJ1-1; TRBD1 might be the D (6 bases). From germline, CDR1 is ENHRY and CDR2 SYGVKD. This CDR3 region has 14 residues. The V end lost 4 bases, the J end lost 0 bases, and 9 bases lay between the germline ends. The CDR3 coding sequence is TGTGCCATCAGTGGGGGGCCCTTGAACACTGAAGCTTTCTTT. Translated: CAISGGPLNTEAFF.

V usage is TRBV9 and J usage is TRBJ2-2; 10 bases are a match to TRBD2. The CDR3 runs to 15 residues. V shed 3 bases and J 5 bases; nucleotides not matched to a gene: 4. CDR1 is SGDLS and CDR2 is YYNGEE in the germline V gene. The CDR3 sequence is CASSGTSGATGELFF. DNA for the CDR3: TGTGCCAGCAGCGGTACTAGCGGGGCTACCGGGGAGCTGTTTTTT.

The chain joins TRBV5-4 to TRBJ2-1; the match to TRBD1 covers 9 bases. The CDR3 has 18 amino acids. Trimming cost V 0 bases and J 1 base; bases outside gene matches: 8. CDR1 and CDR2 (germline): SGHNT, YYREEE (reference sequence). This CDR3 is CASSLGGTGIISYNEQFF. The CDR3 bases are TGTGCCAGCAGCTTGGGAGGGACAGGGATAATATCCTACAATGAGCAGTTCTTC.

V gene TRBV7-2 combines with J gene TRBJ2-3; weak D call: TRBD2 (6 bases). CDR3 length: 15 residues. CDR1 is SGHTA, CDR2 FQGNSA, per germline. Between the trimmed V and J ends, which lost 6 bases and 4 bases, there was a span of 17 bases. The CDR3 coding sequence is TGTGCCAGCAGGCACCTTGTCGGGGGTCCAGATACGCAGTATTTT. Translated, it gives CASRHLVGGPDTQYF.

The chain employs TRBV10-3 and TRBJ1-5; D may be TRBD1 (5 bases). The germline gives CDR1 ENHRY, CDR2 SYGVKD. This CDR3 comprises 15 residues. The germline V and J ends were trimmed by 5 bases and 1 base, with 12 bases remaining between them. The chain's CDR3 is CAISPSRVSNQPQHF. In DNA form, the CDR3 reads TGTGCCATCAGTCCCTCCAGGGTCAGCAATCAGCCCCAGCATTTT.

The chain employs TRBV7-8 and TRBJ1-5; D call uncertain. Germline CDR1 and CDR2: SGHVS and FQNEAQ. V dropped 5 bases and J dropped 7 bases, with 12 bases sitting between them. The CDR3 covers 13 residues. The CDR3 reads CASSPEPGQPQHF. The CDR3 DNA sequence: TGTGCCAGCAGCCCCGAACCGGGGCAGCCCCAGCATTTT.